This T cell receptor (beta chain) was captured in a study of cytomegalovirus exposure and HLA in healthy donors. Findings and caveats of the study: Further analysis was carried out later, and it showed several of the most significant clusters appearing linked to common viral pathogens. A later analysis found that most CMV-associated TCR beta chains appeared HLA-restricted.

The CDR3 is 16 residues long. With V trimmed by 6 bases and J by 3 bases, 10 bases remained unmatched. Germline V gene lookup returns CDR1 MDHEN and CDR2 SYDVKM. A note on this clone: Antigen unknown.

PCR involved 60 Vbeta and 13 Jbeta primers. Repertoires were generated with immunoSEQ multiplex PCR, while TCRdb's copy carries only in-frame clones and drops some. Counted here are some 180,000 clones, 75% to 85% occurring once; the ten biggest clones make up roughly 3.6%. Whereas donors were nominally healthy upon sampling, unrecorded immune exposures were probable. The chain carries TRBV28 and TRBJ1-4, with TRBD1 identical over 7 bases. The sequencing sample was made of PBMCs. The TCR originated in a woman aged 60-75 years in good health and CMV-seropositive. The CDR3 DNA is TGTGCCAGCAGCACAAGGTGGGGGACAGCTAATGAAAAACTGTTTTTT. Its translation is CASSTRWGTANEKLFF.